This T cell receptor beta chain stems from a study of T-cell reconstitution after alpha-beta-depleted transplantation in children. This clonotype was recorded a few times. As it was prepared, the TCRbeta library received unique molecular identifiers. TCRdb reprocessed the PCR reads with MiXCR, giving one entry per CDR3 protein. The table has some 220,000 distinct CDR3 sequences, roughly 9% seen once; the top ten hold 6.2%. The germline V gene encodes CDR1 SGHDT and CDR2 YYEEEE. Germline trimming cut 4 bases from V and 6 bases from J; bases unmatched to any gene: 3. The CDR3 length is 12 residues. The rearrangement joins TRBV5-6 to TRBJ1-1, with 7 nucleotides matching TRBD1. The source material was PBMCs from the stem cell graft donor, sampled from the stem cell graft. The sequence derives from a human donor who donated a stem cell graft to a child with acute lymphoblastic leukemia. CDR3 in amino acids: CASSGGTAEAFF. The CDR3 DNA reads TGTGCCAGCAGCGGAGGGACAGCTGAAGCTTTCTTT.